This T cell receptor beta chain was sequenced in a study of blood T cell repertoires in COVID-19. Sequencing was performed with immunoSEQ multiplex PCR; in TCRdb, only in-frame clones are kept and a portion is missing. This table has over 150,000 clones, approximately 80% appearing once. Participants, about 18 to 89 years old, spanned around 25 US areas. Germline V lookup: CDR1 SGHRS, CDR2 YFSETQ. This CDR3 region has 14 residues. Trimming left V 2 bases short and J 5 bases short, with 10 bases between. Sample: PBMCs or T cells enriched from blood (not recorded which). This chain connects TRBV5-1 to TRBJ2-2; D is undetermined. This receptor was identified in a woman aged 50 to 60 who had recovered from COVID-19. The CDR3 coding sequence is TGCGCCAGCAGCTTTACATTTGGTACCGGGGAGCTGTTTTTT. Translation: CASSFTFGTGELFF.